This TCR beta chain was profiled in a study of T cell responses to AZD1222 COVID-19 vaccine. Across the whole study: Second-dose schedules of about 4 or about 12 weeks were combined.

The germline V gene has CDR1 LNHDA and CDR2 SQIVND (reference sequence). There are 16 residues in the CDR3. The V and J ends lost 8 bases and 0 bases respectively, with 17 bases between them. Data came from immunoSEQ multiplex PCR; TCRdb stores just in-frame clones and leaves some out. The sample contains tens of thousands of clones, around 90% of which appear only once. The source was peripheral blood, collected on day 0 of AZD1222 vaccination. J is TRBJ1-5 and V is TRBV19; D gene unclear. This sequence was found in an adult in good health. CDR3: CASQPPSYYSNQPQHF. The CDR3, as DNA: TGTGCCAGTCAGCCCCCTTCATACTATAGCAATCAGCCCCAGCATTTT.